The clone carrying this T cell receptor (beta chain) was seen a handful of times. The data are from a study of blood T cell repertoires in COVID-19. Germline CDR1 is MDHEN and CDR2 is SYDVKM. The V gene end was trimmed by 4 bases and the J gene end by 9 bases; junction bases not matched to a gene: 10. The CDR3 is 14 amino acids. Clones were sequenced by immunoSEQ multiplex PCR, and TCRdb holds only the in-frame ones, with some missing. The table records over 200,000 clones, roughly 88% of them present only once. Sequenced material: PBMCs or T cells enriched from blood (not recorded which). The TCR comes from a woman aged 25 to 39 who had been exposed to COVID-19. The V and J genes are TRBV28 and TRBJ2-5, with 8 bases fitting TRBD1. The CDR3 loop is CASSSGQGSRAQYF. The CDR3 coding sequence is TGTGCCAGCAGTTCAGGACAGGGTTCAAGGGCCCAGTACTTC.